The 15 T cell receptor beta chains in this list originate from one sample, sequenced in a study of long-term antiretroviral therapy in people with HIV. Running of the v3.0 immunoSEQ assay took place at survey level. Here immunoSEQ multiplex PCR was the method, and the copy in TCRdb shows in-frame clones only, minus some. The profile shows 20,000 to 25,000 clones, about 80% of them singletons. The sample consisted of unsorted PBMCs, taken 0.5 years after starting antiretroviral therapy. These receptors were taken from a man between 18 and 29 years old with HIV.

This chain links TRBV7-9 with TRBJ1-2, with 7 bases lining up with TRBD1. The CDR3 runs 16 residues. After removal of 11 bases from V and 3 bases from J, the junction contained 18 bases not matched to a gene. Germline assignment: CDR1 SEHNR and CDR2 FQNEAQ (reference sequence). The CDR3 nucleotides read TGTGCCGGCGCTTCGTCCGGGACAGCGGGATACTATGGCTACACCTTC. Protein product: CAGASSGTAGYYGYTF.

The chain carries TRBV5-1 and TRBJ1-1; 8 nucleotides agree with TRBD1. This CDR3 comprises 15 residues. With 6 bases clipped from V and 4 bases from J, the junction kept 11 bases outside the gene matches. Germline V gene sequence: CDR1 SGHRS, CDR2 YFSETQ. CDR3 residues: CASTERAGGITEAFF. In DNA, the CDR3 is TGCGCCAGCACCGAAAGGGCAGGGGGCATCACTGAAGCTTTCTTT.

The chain is built from TRBV27 and TRBJ2-3, with TRBD2 identical over 9 bases. Per the germline V gene, CDR1 is MNHEY and CDR2 is SMNVEV (reference sequence). V was clipped by 4 bases and J by 6 bases; unmatched bases: 8. The CDR3 runs 15 residues. CDR3 residues: CASSSLAGKSDTQYF. The DNA of the CDR3 is TGTGCCAGCAGTTCCCTAGCGGGAAAAAGTGATACGCAGTATTTT.

V and J are TRBV19 and TRBJ1-5; D is undetermined. The length of the CDR3 is 14 residues. Trimming cost V 1 base and J 1 base, with 5 bases left between them. Germline assignment: CDR1 LNHDA and CDR2 SQIVND (reference sequence). CDR3 DNA sequence: TGTGCCAGTAGTATAGGAATGAGCAATCAGCCCCAGCATTTT. It codes for CASSIGMSNQPQHF. Together with reference TRBV19 and TRBJ1-5, the CDR3 gives the full variable domain: DGGITQSPKYLFRKEGQNVTLSCEQNLNHDAMYWYRQDPGQGLRLIYYSQIVNDFQKGDIAEGYSVSREKKESFPLTVTSAQKNPTAFYLCASSIGMSNQPQHFGDGTRLSIL.

V gene TRBV5-1 combines with J gene TRBJ2-1, with a possible D match to TRBD1 (6 bases). The CDR3 totals 13 residues. The germline V gene encodes CDR1 SGHRS and CDR2 YFSETQ. With 4 bases removed from V and 7 bases from J, the gap between germline ends came to 12 bases. The CDR3 loop is CASSRGQPNEQFF. DNA for the CDR3: TGCGCCAGCAGCCGAGGACAGCCTAATGAGCAGTTCTTC.

V gene TRBV18 combines with J gene TRBJ1-5; D is uncertain. The V and J ends lost 3 bases and 4 bases respectively, with 7 bases between them. Germline CDR1 and CDR2: KGHSH and LQKENI. CDR3 length equals 13 residues. As DNA, the CDR3 is TGTGCCAGCTCACCGGACGGAAATCAGCCCCAGCATTTT. This codes for CASSPDGNQPQHF.

The chain links TRBV10-2 to TRBJ2-2; 8 bases fit TRBD2. Germline V CDR1 and CDR2: WSHSY, SAAADI. The junction had 5 bases not matched to a gene; V was cut back by 7 bases and J by 7 bases. This CDR3 comprises 13 residues. CDR3 bases: TGCGCCAGCACCTCGGGAGGGGTCGGGGAGCTGTTTTTT. This codes for CASTSGGVGELFF.

The chain employs TRBV29-1 and TRBJ2-7, with TRBD1 as a possible D gene (6 bases). V was cut by 7 bases and J by 2 bases, with 18 bases left in between. Per germline, CDR1 SQVTM and CDR2 ANQGSEA. This CDR3 has 14 amino acids. CDR3 sequence (DNA): TGCAGCGCAGTTACAGGGATTCCGCCCTACGAGCAGTACTTC. Its protein product is CSAVTGIPPYEQYF.

The rearrangement uses TRBV4-3 and TRBJ1-5; D call uncertain. The CDR3 covers 14 residues. Trimming removed 4 bases from V and 5 bases from J, with 12 bases in between. From germline, CDR1 is LGHNA and CDR2 YSLEER. This CDR3 is CASSPGPADQPQHF. The DNA of the CDR3 is TGCGCCAGCAGCCCCGGACCAGCGGATCAGCCCCAGCATTTT.

The V and J genes are TRBV27 and TRBJ1-2, with D uncertain. The CDR3 totals 13 residues. CDR1 MNHEY and CDR2 SMNVEV come from the germline V gene (reference sequence). V was clipped by 3 bases and J by 4 bases, with 9 bases between them. CDR3 nucleotide sequence: TGTGCCAGCAGTTTTGGGAATCGCTATGGCTACACCTTC. Amino acid sequence: CASSFGNRYGYTF.

Only one count was recorded for this clone. The V gene is TRBV13, the J gene TRBJ1-6; D call uncertain. Germline V gene sequence: CDR1 PRHDT, CDR2 FYEKMQ (reference sequence). The CDR3 consists of 14 residues. The V gene lost 1 base and the J gene lost 9 bases, with 10 bases spanning the gap. The CDR3 region has the DNA TGTGCCAGCAGCTTAGTTCGGGTGGGTTCACCCCTCCACTTT. Translated, it gives CASSLVRVGSPLHF. Drawing the rest from reference TRBV13 and TRBJ1-6, the complete variable domain is AAGVIQSPRHLIKEKRETATLKCYPIPRHDTVYWYQQGPGQDPQFLISFYEKMQSDKGSIPDRFSAQQFSDYHSELNMSSLELGDSALYFCASSLVRVGSPLHFGNGTRLTVT.

In this sample, this clone turned up a few times. The rearrangement uses TRBV7-2 and TRBJ2-1, with D possibly matching TRBD2 (6 bases). The V gene lost 5 bases and the J gene lost 12 bases, with 8 bases spanning the gap. CDR3 length: 10 residues. The germline CDR1 and CDR2 sequences are SGHTA and FQGNSA. The CDR3 sequence: CASSAGWQFF. The CDR3 DNA is TGTGCCAGCAGCGCGGGGTGGCAGTTCTTC.

The chain recombines TRBV9 with TRBJ1-2, with D maybe TRBD1 (5 bases). The CDR3 is 14 residues long. V lost 4 bases to trimming and J lost 3 bases, with 13 bases between them. Germline V lookup: CDR1 SGDLS, CDR2 YYNGEE. The CDR3 spells CASSSDRGDYGYTF. DNA of the CDR3: TGTGCCAGCAGCTCAGACCGGGGGGACTATGGCTACACCTTC. Full variable domain (missing parts from reference TRBV9 and TRBJ1-2): DSGVTQTPKHLITATGQRVTLRCSPRSGDLSVYWYQQSLDQGLQFLIQYYNGEERAKGNILERFSAQQFPDLHSELNLSSLELGDSALYFCASSSDRGDYGYTFGSGTRLTVV.

V is TRBV5-1 and J is TRBJ1-2; TRBD1 might be the D (5 bases). Germline assignment: CDR1 SGHRS and CDR2 YFSETQ. Trimming took 2 bases from V and 5 from J, leaving 13 bases between them. This CDR3 contains 14 residues. The CDR3 region has the DNA TGCGCCAGCAGCTTTCCGGGGCCGCCGTATGGCTACACCTTC. It specifies CASSFPGPPYGYTF. The whole variable domain, filled in from reference TRBV5-1 and TRBJ1-2, reads KAGVTQTPRYLIKTRGQQVTLSCSPISGHRSVSWYQQTPGQGLQFLFEYFSETQRNKGNFPGRFSGRQFSNSRSEMNVSTLELGDSALYLCASSFPGPPYGYTFGSGTRLTVV.

This chain joins TRBV18 and TRBJ2-6; 7 bases agree with TRBD1. V dropped 3 bases and J dropped 1; count of bases not matched to a gene: 6. Germline CDR1 and CDR2: KGHSH and LQKENI. The length of the CDR3 is 17 residues. CDR3: CASSPRTGASGANVLTF. For the CDR3, the DNA is TGTGCCAGCTCACCCCGGACAGGCGCTTCTGGGGCCAACGTCCTGACTTTC.